This TCR beta chain was sequenced in a study of T cells expressing NK-cell markers. A 5'RACE template switching approach incorporating UMIs was used to make TCR beta cDNA. TCRdb reanalyzed the 5' RACE reads and collapses them to one entry per CDR3 protein, without DNA. Its clone listing holds about 160,000 distinct CDR3 sequences. The sample comprised blood T cells: a sorted CD56 or NKG2C T cell subset, CD4+ or CD8+ T cells, or bulk PBMC T cells (not recorded which). This clonotype originated in a woman aged 18-70 years in good health.

Here the CDR3 reads CAGEAGGGYGYTF. The chain links TRBV7-9 to TRBJ1-2; TCRdb picks TRBD1, but there is no DNA to check that call. The CDR3 runs 13 residues. From germline, CDR1 is SEHNR and CDR2 FQNEAQ (reference sequence).